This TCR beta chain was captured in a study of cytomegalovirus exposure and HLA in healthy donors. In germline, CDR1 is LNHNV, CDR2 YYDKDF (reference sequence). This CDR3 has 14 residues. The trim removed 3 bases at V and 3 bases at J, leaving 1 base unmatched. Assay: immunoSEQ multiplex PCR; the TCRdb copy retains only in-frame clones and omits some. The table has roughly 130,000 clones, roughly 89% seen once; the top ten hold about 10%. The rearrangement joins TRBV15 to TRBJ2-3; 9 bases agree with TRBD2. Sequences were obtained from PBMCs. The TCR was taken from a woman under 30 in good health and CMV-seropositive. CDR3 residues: CATSRGLATDTQYF. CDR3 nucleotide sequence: TGTGCCACCAGCAGGGGACTAGCAACAGATACGCAGTATTTT.